This section outlines one T cell receptor (beta chain) sequence together with its context. Its antigen is as yet unknown. The sample is drawn from a study of long-term antiretroviral therapy in people with HIV. V dropped 7 bases and J dropped 5 bases, with 9 bases sitting between them. The CDR3 spans 13 residues. The germline V gene encodes CDR1 MGHDK and CDR2 SYGVNS. General study points: ART adherence, viral resistance and therapy changes were undocumented. ART preceded a rise in diversity that nonetheless stayed lower than in transplant donor controls.

Every one of the participants with HIV received treatment in the United States. Sequencing used immunoSEQ v3.0 at survey level. Assay used: immunoSEQ multiplex PCR; TCRdb lists only in-frame clones, some missing. The sample holds about 28,000 clones, over 80% seen once. Sequencing was performed on unsorted PBMCs, taken 2.7 to 2.9 years after starting antiretroviral therapy. The chain carries TRBV25-1 and TRBJ1-6; D unclear. This clonotype was sampled from a man aged 25 to 40 with HIV. This CDR3 is CASKDLHNSPLHF. CDR3 in DNA: TGTGCCAGCAAGGACCTTCATAATTCACCCCTCCACTTT.